This T cell receptor beta chain was recovered during a study of CD8+ T cells in alopecia areata. Overall study findings and caveats: Affected scalp, especially in alopecia totalis/universalis, had a higher clonality than normal scalp did. Scalp repertoires also include resident alphabeta T cells from normal skin. Patients shared TCRs less clearly than mice did, possibly owing to HLA.

TCR sequencing used cDNA made by reverse transcription of extracted RNA. TCRdb keeps only in-frame clones here, not all; method: immunoSEQ multiplex PCR. The sample includes more than 95,000 clones, roughly 50% of them seen just once. With regard to this clone: Its antigen is undetermined.

Trimming took 6 bases from V and 5 from J, leaving 10 bases between them. Per germline, CDR1 SQVTM and CDR2 ANQGSEA. The CDR3 is 11 residues long. It was from PBMCs that CD4+ and CD8+ T cells were sorted. Input material: NKG2D-low CD8+ T cells sorted from blood. This clonotype was obtained from a human donor with alopecia areata. The chain employs TRBV29-1 and TRBJ2-5; D gene unclear. The CDR3 spells CSVPHAETQYF. The CDR3 nucleotides read TGCAGCGTCCCTCACGCGGAGACCCAGTACTTC.